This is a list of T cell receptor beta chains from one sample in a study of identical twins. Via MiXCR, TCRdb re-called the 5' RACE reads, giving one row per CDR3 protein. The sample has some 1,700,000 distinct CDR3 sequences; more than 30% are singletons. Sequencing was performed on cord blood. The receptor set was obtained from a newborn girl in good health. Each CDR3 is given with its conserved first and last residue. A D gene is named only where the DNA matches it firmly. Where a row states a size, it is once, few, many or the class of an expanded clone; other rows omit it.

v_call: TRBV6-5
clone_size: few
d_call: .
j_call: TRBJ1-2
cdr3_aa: CASSYSRGIEDYGYTF
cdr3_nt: TGTGCCAGCAGTTACTCGAGAGGGATTGAGGACTATGGCTACACCTTC

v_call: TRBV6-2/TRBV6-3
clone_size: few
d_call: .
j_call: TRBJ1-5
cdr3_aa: CASSYVQGRGYSNQPQHF
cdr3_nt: TGTGCCAGCAGTTACGTACAGGGAAGGGGTTATAGCAATCAGCCCCAGCATTTT

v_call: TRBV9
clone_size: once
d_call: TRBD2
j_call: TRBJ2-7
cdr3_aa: CASSVGAGGRYEQYF
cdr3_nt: TGTGCCAGCAGCGTAGGAGCGGGGGGTCGATACGAGCAGTACTTC

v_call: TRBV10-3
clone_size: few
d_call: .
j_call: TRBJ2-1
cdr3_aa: CAISVGGAGSYNEQFF
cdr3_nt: TGTGCCATCAGTGTTGGTGGGGCGGGGTCCTACAATGAGCAGTTCTTC

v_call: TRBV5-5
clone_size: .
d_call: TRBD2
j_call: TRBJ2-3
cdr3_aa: CASSLRLAAADTQYF
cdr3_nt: TGTGCCAGCAGCTTGAGACTAGCGGCTGCTGATACGCAGTATTTT

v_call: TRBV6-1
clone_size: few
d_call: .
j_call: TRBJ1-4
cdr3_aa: CATGGMNGPMREKLFF
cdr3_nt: TGTGCCACGGGGGGGATGAATGGTCCCATGCGTGAAAAACTGTTTTTT

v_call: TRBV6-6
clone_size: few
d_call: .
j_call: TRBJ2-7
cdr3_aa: CASSYPSTYEQYF
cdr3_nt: TGTGCCAGCAGTTATCCCTCTACCTACGAGCAGTACTTC

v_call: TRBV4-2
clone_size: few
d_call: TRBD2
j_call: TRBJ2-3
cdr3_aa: CASSQRLAGQAVSTDTQYF
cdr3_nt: TGTGCCAGCAGCCAGAGACTAGCGGGACAGGCTGTTAGCACAGATACGCAGTATTTT

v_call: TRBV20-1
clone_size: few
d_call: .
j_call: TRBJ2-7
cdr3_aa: CSASWPGRSYEQYF
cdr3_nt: TGCAGTGCTAGTTGGCCAGGACGATCCTACGAGCAGTACTTC

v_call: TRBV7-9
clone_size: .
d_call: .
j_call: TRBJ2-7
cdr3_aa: CASSSFRQEQYF
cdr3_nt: TGTGCCAGCAGCTCTTTCCGACAGGAGCAGTACTTC

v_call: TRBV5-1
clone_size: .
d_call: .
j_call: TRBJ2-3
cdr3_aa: CASSSPAGADTQYF
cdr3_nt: TGCGCCAGCAGCTCCCCCGCAGGGGCAGATACGCAGTATTTT

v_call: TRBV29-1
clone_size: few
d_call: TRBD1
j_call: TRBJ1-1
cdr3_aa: CSGETGSTEAFF
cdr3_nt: TGCAGCGGCGAGACAGGGTCGACTGAAGCTTTCTTT

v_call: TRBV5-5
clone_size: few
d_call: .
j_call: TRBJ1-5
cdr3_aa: CASSLVGTTNQPQHF
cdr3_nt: TGTGCCAGCAGCTTGGTCGGGACAACGAATCAGCCCCAGCATTTT

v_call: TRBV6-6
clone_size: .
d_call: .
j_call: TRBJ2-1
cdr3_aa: CASSYSMTHNEQFF
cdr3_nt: TGTGCCAGCAGTTACTCGATGACCCACAATGAGCAGTTCTTC

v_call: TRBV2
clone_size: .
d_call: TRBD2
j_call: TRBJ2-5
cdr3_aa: CASSRRLAGGPWETQYF
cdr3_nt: TGTGCCAGCAGTCGAAGACTAGCGGGGGGGCCTTGGGAGACCCAGTACTTC

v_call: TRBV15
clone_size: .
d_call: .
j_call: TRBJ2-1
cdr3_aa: CATSRVGEQFF
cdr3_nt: TGTGCCACCAGCAGAGTGGGAGAGCAGTTCTTC

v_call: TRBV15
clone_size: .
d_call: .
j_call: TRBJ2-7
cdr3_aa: CATSSFNGIWATQKTNEQYF
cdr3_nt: TGTGCCACCAGCAGTTTTAATGGTATTTGGGCGACCCAGAAAACCAATGAGCAGTACTTC

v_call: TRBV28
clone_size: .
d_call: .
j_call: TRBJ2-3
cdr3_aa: CASFRADTQYF
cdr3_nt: TGTGCCAGCTTCCGGGCAGATACGCAGTATTTT

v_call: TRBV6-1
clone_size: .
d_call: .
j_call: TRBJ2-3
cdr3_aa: CASRLAGWDTQYF
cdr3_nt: TGTGCCAGCAGGTTAGCCGGGTGGGATACGCAGTATTTT

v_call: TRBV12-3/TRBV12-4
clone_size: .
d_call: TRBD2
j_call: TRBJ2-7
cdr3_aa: CASSLLGTSGRASYEQYF
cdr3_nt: TGTGCCAGCAGTTTACTCGGGACTAGCGGGAGGGCCTCCTACGAGCAGTACTTC

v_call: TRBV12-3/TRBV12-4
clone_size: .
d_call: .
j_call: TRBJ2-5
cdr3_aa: CASSEDSRETQYF
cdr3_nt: TGTGCCAGCAGTGAAGACTCCCGGGAGACCCAGTACTTC

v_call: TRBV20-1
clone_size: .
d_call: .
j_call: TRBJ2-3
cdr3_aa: CSASIQGRYDTQYF
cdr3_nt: TGCAGTGCTAGTATCCAGGGGAGGTATGATACGCAGTATTTT

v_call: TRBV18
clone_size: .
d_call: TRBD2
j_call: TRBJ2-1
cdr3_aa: CASSPGLAFISYNEQFF
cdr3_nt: TGTGCCAGCTCACCGGGACTAGCGTTTATCTCCTACAATGAGCAGTTCTTC

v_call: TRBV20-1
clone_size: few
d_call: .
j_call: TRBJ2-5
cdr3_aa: CSARDHRQTQYF
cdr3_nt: TGCAGTGCTAGAGATCACCGTCAGACCCAGTACTTC

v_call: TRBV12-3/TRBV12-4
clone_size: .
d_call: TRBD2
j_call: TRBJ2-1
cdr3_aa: CASSEAGGPVDEQFF
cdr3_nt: TGTGCCAGCAGTGAAGCGGGGGGGCCGGTCGATGAGCAGTTCTTC

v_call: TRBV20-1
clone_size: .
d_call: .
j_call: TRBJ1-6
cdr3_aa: CSASEWLGSGSGALHF
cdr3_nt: TGCAGTGCTAGTGAATGGTTAGGCTCTGGGTCAGGGGCCCTCCACTTT

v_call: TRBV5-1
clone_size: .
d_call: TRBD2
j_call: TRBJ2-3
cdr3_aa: CASSLRPPLAGGPSTDTQYF
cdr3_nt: TGCGCCAGCAGCTTGAGGCCCCCACTAGCGGGAGGCCCTAGCACAGATACGCAGTATTTT

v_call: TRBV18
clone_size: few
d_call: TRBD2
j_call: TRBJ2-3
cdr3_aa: CASSMGLAGVITDTQYF
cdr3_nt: TGTGCCAGCTCAATGGGACTAGCGGGAGTCATCACAGATACGCAGTATTTT

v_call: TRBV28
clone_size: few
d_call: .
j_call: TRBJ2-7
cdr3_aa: CASSLPGLYYEQYF
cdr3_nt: TGTGCCAGCAGTTTGCCAGGGCTATACTACGAGCAGTACTTC

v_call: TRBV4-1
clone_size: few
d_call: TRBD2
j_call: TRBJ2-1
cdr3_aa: CASRLAGGQQFF
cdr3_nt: TGCGCCAGCCGACTAGCGGGGGGCCAGCAGTTCTTC

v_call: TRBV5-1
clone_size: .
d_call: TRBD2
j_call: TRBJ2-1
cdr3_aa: CASSLVAGANEQFF
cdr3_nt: TGCGCCAGCAGCTTGGTGGCGGGAGCCAATGAGCAGTTCTTC

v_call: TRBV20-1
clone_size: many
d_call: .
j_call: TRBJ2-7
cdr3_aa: CSARDSLRPTYEQYF
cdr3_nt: TGCAGTGCTAGAGATTCCCTTAGACCAACCTACGAGCAGTACTTC

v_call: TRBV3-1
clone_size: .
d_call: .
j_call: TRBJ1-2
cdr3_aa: CASSQEGIRYGYTF
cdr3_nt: TGTGCCAGCAGCCAAGAAGGGATACGCTATGGCTACACCTTC

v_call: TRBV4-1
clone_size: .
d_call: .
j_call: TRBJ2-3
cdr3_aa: CASSPARGAGDTQYF
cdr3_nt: TGCGCCAGCAGCCCCGCGAGAGGAGCAGGAGATACGCAGTATTTT

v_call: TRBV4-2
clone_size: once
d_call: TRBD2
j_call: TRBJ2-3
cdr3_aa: CASSPTVLAGEDTQYF
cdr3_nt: TGTGCCAGCAGCCCTACTGTGCTAGCGGGGGAAGATACGCAGTATTTT

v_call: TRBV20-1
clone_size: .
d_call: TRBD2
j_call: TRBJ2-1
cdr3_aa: CSAQGTSANEQFF
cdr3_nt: TGCAGTGCCCAGGGGACTAGCGCCAATGAGCAGTTCTTC

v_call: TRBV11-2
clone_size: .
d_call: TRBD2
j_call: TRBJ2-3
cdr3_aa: CASSSAGAQYF
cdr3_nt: TGTGCCAGCAGCTCAGCGGGAGCGCAGTATTTT

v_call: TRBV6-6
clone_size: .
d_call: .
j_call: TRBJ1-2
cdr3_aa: CASRPQGTLYGYTF
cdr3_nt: TGTGCCAGCAGACCCCAAGGGACGCTCTATGGCTACACCTTC

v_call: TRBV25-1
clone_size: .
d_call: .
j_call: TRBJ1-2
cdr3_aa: CASSEYSAENLYGYTF
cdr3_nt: TGTGCCAGCAGTGAATATTCGGCGGAGAACCTCTATGGCTACACCTTC

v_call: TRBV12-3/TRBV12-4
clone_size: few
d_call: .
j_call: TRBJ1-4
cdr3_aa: CASSLRSKTGEKLFF
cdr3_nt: TGTGCCAGCAGTTTAAGGAGTAAGACCGGTGAAAAACTGTTTTTT

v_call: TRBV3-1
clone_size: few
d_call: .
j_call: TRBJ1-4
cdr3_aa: CASSQGVFNEKLFF
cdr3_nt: TGTGCCAGCAGCCAAGGGGTTTTTAATGAAAAACTGTTTTTT

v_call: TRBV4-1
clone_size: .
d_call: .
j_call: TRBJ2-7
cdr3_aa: CASSQEYSRSYEQYF
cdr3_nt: TGCGCCAGCAGCCAAGAGTACTCAAGGTCCTACGAGCAGTACTTC

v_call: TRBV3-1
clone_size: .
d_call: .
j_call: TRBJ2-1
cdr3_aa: CASSQVSLDILSYNEQFF
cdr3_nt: TGTGCCAGCAGCCAAGTCAGCTTGGACATCCTCTCCTACAATGAGCAGTTCTTC

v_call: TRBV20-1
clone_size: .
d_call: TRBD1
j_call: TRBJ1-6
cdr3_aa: CSAMDREPYNSPLHF
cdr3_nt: TGCAGTGCTATGGACAGGGAACCCTATAATTCACCCCTCCACTTT

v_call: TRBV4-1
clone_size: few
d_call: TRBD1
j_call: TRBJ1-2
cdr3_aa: CASSQELSGQVYGYTF
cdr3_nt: TGCGCCAGCAGCCAAGAACTATCGGGACAGGTTTATGGTTACACCTTC

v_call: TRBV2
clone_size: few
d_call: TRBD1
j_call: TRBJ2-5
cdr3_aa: CASSATGKQTQYF
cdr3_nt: TGTGCCAGCAGTGCGACAGGGAAGCAGACCCAGTACTTC

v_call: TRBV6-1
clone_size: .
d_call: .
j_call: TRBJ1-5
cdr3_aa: CASSEGAGKSNQPQHF
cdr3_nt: TGTGCCAGCAGTGAAGGGGCAGGGAAGAGCAATCAGCCCCAGCATTTT

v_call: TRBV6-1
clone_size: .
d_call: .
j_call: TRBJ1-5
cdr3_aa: CASSELDRRQAYSSQPQHF
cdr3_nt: TGTGCCAGCAGTGAGCTGGACAGACGACAAGCTTATAGCAGTCAGCCCCAGCATTTT

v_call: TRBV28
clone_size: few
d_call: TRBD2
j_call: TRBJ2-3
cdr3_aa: CASSFLQGGSTDTQYF
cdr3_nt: TGTGCCAGCAGTTTCCTCCAGGGAGGGAGCACAGATACGCAGTATTTT

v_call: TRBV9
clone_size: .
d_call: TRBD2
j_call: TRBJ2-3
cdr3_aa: CASSVVSGGAGDTQYF
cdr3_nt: TGTGCCAGCAGCGTAGTTTCCGGGGGGGCCGGAGATACGCAGTATTTT

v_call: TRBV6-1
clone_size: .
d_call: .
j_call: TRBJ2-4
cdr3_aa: CASGRETGPGGLAKNIQYF
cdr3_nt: TGTGCCAGCGGTCGGGAGACAGGTCCCGGAGGCCTAGCCAAAAACATTCAGTACTTC

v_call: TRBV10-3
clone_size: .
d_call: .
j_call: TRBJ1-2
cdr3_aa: CAINDGQRGYTF
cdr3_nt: TGTGCCATCAATGACGGACAGAGGGGCTACACCTTC

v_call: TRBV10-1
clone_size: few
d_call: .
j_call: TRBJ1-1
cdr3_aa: CASSHGQPNTEAFF
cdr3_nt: TGCGCCAGCAGCCACGGACAGCCTAACACTGAAGCTTTCTTT

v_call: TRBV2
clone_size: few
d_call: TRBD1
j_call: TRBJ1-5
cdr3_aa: CASSGQGARNQPQHF
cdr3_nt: TGTGCCAGCAGTGGACAGGGGGCGAGGAATCAGCCCCAGCATTTT

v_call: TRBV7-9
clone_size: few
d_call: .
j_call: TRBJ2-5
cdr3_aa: CASSFGQSLQETQYF
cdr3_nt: TGTGCCAGCAGCTTCGGACAGTCCCTCCAAGAGACCCAGTACTTC

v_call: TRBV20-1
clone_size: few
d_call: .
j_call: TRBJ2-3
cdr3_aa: CSARDPHTKAPFTDTQYF
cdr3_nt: TGCAGTGCTAGAGACCCCCACACCAAGGCACCCTTCACAGATACGCAGTATTTT

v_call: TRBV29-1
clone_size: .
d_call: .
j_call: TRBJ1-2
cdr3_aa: CSVRRASGYTF
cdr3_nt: TGCAGCGTTCGAAGGGCGAGTGGCTACACCTTC

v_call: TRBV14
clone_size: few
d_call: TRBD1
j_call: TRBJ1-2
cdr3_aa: CASSQVVSRDRGGYTF
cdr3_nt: TGTGCCAGCAGCCAAGTAGTATCCCGCGACAGGGGAGGCTACACCTTC

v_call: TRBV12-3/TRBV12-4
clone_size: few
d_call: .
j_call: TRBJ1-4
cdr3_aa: CASSSNGPTTGEKLFF
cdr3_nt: TGTGCCAGCAGTTCCAATGGACCTACAACCGGTGAAAAACTGTTTTTT

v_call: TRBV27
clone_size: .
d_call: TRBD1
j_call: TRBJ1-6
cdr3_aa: CASSLTGVDNSPLHF
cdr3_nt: TGTGCCAGCAGTCTGACAGGGGTAGATAATTCACCCCTCCACTTT